This T cell receptor beta chain was recorded in a study of T cells in Graves' hyperthyroidism and ophthalmopathy. Study results and caveats: The model foresaw ophthalmopathy a median about 6.5 months prior to onset.

CDR3 length: 13 amino acids. With V trimmed by 7 bases and J by 4 bases, 3 bases remained unmatched. Per germline, CDR1 SGHRS and CDR2 YFSETQ. Details on this clonotype: The antigen is not known.

RNA transcripts served as the template for amplifying TCR beta CDR3 regions. HTBI primers were used for first-round RT-PCR of the TCR CDR3. TCRdb reprocessed the multiplex PCR reads via MiXCR and lists one record per CDR3 protein. This table has 500,000 to 650,000 distinct CDR3 sequences, about 14% appearing once. Material for sequencing was blood. The V call is TRBV5-1, the J call TRBJ2-5, with 11 bases identical to TRBD1. This TCR derives from a woman in her forties or fifties with Graves' ophthalmopathy. The CDR3 loop reads CASGQGARETQYF. CDR3 bases: TGCGCCAGCGGACAGGGGGCGCGAGAGACCCAGTACTTC.